The next 16 T cell receptor beta chains were all read from a single sample in a study of cytomegalovirus exposure and HLA in healthy donors (dated by TCRdb to the late 2010s). The method was the immunoSEQ multiplex PCR assay. The multiplex PCR relied on a mix of 60 forward primers for TCR Vbeta segments and 13 reverse primers for TCR Jbeta segments. TCRdb mirrors the immuneACCESS table, restricted to in-frame sequences. Some clones are absent from its copies; in checked studies, under half trace to an unresolved V gene, and the reason for the others is unknown. The sample includes about 140,000 clones, with 60% to 85% observed a single time. The ten largest clonotypes hold roughly 4% of the sample. The specimen sequenced was PBMCs. Receptors were obtained from a man between 18 and 29 years old in good health and CMV-seronegative.

V usage is TRBV9 and J usage is TRBJ1-4; TRBD1 matches 7 bases. Germline trimming cut 3 bases from V and 8 bases from J; bases unmatched to any gene: 10. In germline, CDR1 is SGDLS, CDR2 YYNGEE. This CDR3 has 15 residues. The CDR3 sequence: CASSADQTGYEKLFF. The CDR3 nucleotides are TGTGCCAGCAGCGCGGATCAGACAGGGTACGAAAAACTGTTTTTT.

This sequence joins TRBV11-3 and TRBJ2-1, with D hard to call. With 0 bases removed from V and 4 bases from J, the gap between germline ends came to 4 bases. Per germline, CDR1 SGHNT and CDR2 YENEEA. The CDR3 loop spans 13 amino acids. The CDR3: CASSLDFYNEQFF. For the CDR3, the DNA is TGTGCCAGCAGCTTAGACTTTTACAATGAGCAGTTCTTC.

The chain links TRBV11-3 to TRBJ1-1, with 10 bases aligning to TRBD1. Germline trimming cut 5 bases from V and 1 base from J; bases unmatched to any gene: 4. Looked up from germline, CDR1 is SGHNT and CDR2 is YENEEA. This CDR3 contains 15 residues. The CDR3 nucleotides are TGTGCCAGCAGCCCCCGACAGGGGGCGAACACTGAAGCTTTCTTT. Protein sequence: CASSPRQGANTEAFF.

The chain is built from TRBV25-1 and TRBJ2-1, with 8 positions matching TRBD2. Germline CDR1 and CDR2: MGHDK and SYGVNS. V shed 1 base, J shed 4 bases, and the junction held 12 bases outside the gene matches. The CDR3 consists of 18 residues. CDR3 DNA: TGTGCCAGCAGTGAATCTCATTTCGGGGGGGCTGTATACAATGAGCAGTTCTTC. Translating gives CASSESHFGGAVYNEQFF.

The rearrangement joins TRBV5-1 to TRBJ2-5, with 10 bases aligning to TRBD2. Germline V gives CDR1 SGHRS, CDR2 YFSETQ. This CDR3 comprises 16 residues. Trimming removed 0 bases from V and 1 base from J; junction bases left unmatched: 3. The CDR3 DNA follows: TGCGCCAGCAGCTTGGTCCCTAGCGGGGGCCAAGAGACCCAGTACTTC. This sequence encodes CASSLVPSGGQETQYF.

The chain uses TRBV7-8 and TRBJ2-5; TRBD1 aligns across 8 bases. The CDR3 covers 14 residues. After removal of 5 bases from V and 5 bases from J, the junction contained 7 bases not matched to a gene. Germline V gene lookup returns CDR1 SGHVS and CDR2 FQNEAQ. The CDR3 region has the DNA TGTGCCAGCAGCGCACCAGGGGGCTGGGAGACCCAGTACTTC. It yields the protein CASSAPGGWETQYF.

The chain combines TRBV7-2 with TRBJ2-5; TRBD2 agrees at 16 bases. The germline V gene has CDR1 SGHTA and CDR2 FQGNSA. The CDR3 is made up of 18 amino acids. After removal of 3 bases from V and 6 bases from J, the junction contained 10 bases not matched to a gene. CDR3 in DNA: TGTGCCAGCAGCTTTAGACAGGGACTAGCGGGGGGGCGGAAGACCCAGTACTTC. It specifies CASSFRQGLAGGRKTQYF.

Only one count was recorded for this clone. Given the absence of the conserved phenylalanine or tryptophan at the CDR3 end, a read error is likely. The chain joins TRBV5-4 to TRBJ1-1, with 7 bases identical to TRBD1. The CDR3 loop spans 14 amino acids. The germline V gene has CDR1 SGHNT and CDR2 YYREEE (reference sequence). With 4 bases clipped from V and 1 base from J, the junction kept 4 bases outside the gene matches. CDR3 in amino acids: CASSPGQANTEAFL. CDR3 sequence (DNA): TGTGCCAGCAGCCCCGGACAGGCGAACACTGAAGCTTTCCTT.

The chain is built from TRBV29-1 and TRBJ1-1, with D possibly matching TRBD1 (6 bases). Trimming stripped 6 bases from V and 1 base from J, with 9 bases between. Germline V lookup: CDR1 SQVTM, CDR2 ANQGSEA. The CDR3 sequence is 12 residues long. This CDR3 reads CSVGHPNTEAFF. The CDR3 coding sequence is TGCAGCGTGGGACATCCGAACACTGAAGCTTTCTTT.

The chain has TRBV2 and TRBJ2-1; TRBD1 matches at 7 bases. The V segment lost 10 bases and the J segment 4 bases; nucleotides outside the gene matches: 10. The germline CDR1 and CDR2 sequences are SNHLY and FYNNEI. The CDR3 is 14 amino acids. The CDR3 loop reads CANWEGTAYNEQFF. Here the CDR3 DNA reads TGTGCCAACTGGGAAGGGACAGCATACAATGAGCAGTTCTTC. Drawing the rest from reference TRBV2 and TRBJ2-1, the complete variable domain is EPEVTQTPSHQVTQMGQEVILRCVPISNHLYFYWYRQILGQKVEFLVSFYNNEISEKSEIFDDQFSVERPDGSNFTLKIRSTKLEDSAMYFCANWEGTAYNEQFFGPGTRLTVL.

The table lists this clone with a count of one. This chain joins TRBV5-1 and TRBJ1-4; D is unresolved. The germline V gene has CDR1 SGHRS and CDR2 YFSETQ. V was pared by 1 base and J by 0 bases, with 10 bases between. There are 16 residues in the CDR3. DNA for the CDR3: TGCGCCAGCAGCTTGTATGGCATTTCAACTAATGAAAAACTGTTTTTT. It is translated as CASSLYGISTNEKLFF. Supplemented by reference TRBV5-1 and TRBJ1-4, the full variable domain reads KAGVTQTPRYLIKTRGQQVTLSCSPISGHRSVSWYQQTPGQGLQFLFEYFSETQRNKGNFPGRFSGRQFSNSRSEMNVSTLELGDSALYLCASSLYGISTNEKLFFGSGTQLSVL.

The J gene is TRBJ2-2, the V gene TRBV11-2; no definite D call. Trimming removed 4 bases at V and 4 bases at J, with 7 bases between. Germline CDR1 reads SGHAT; CDR2 reads FQNNGV. The CDR3 has 13 amino acids. The CDR3 bases are TGTGCCAGCAGCTCCGTGCGCACCGGGGAGCTGTTTTTT. Amino acid sequence: CASSSVRTGELFF.

The chain joins TRBV7-8 to TRBJ2-6; unclear D gene. The CDR3 length is 14 residues. Per the germline V gene, CDR1 is SGHVS and CDR2 is FQNEAQ. Trimming removed 5 bases from V and 0 bases from J, with 5 bases in between. The CDR3 protein is CASSRGSGANVLTF. For the CDR3, the DNA is TGTGCCAGCAGCAGAGGCTCTGGGGCCAACGTCCTGACTTTC.

The chain recombines TRBV28 with TRBJ2-5, with D perhaps TRBD1 (6 bases). The CDR3 length is 14 residues. Per the germline V gene, CDR1 is MDHEN and CDR2 is SYDVKM. Trimming took 4 bases from V and 5 from J, leaving 14 bases between them. CDR3 amino acids: CASSSRTVLETQYF. The DNA of the CDR3 is TGTGCCAGCAGTTCGCGGACAGTCTTGGAGACCCAGTACTTC.

This clone was counted only a few times. The rearrangement links TRBV10-3 to TRBJ1-5; TRBD1 might be the D (6 bases). There are 14 residues in the CDR3. Germline assignment: CDR1 ENHRY and CDR2 SYGVKD. Trimming pared 3 bases from V and 5 bases from J, leaving 11 bases between. For the CDR3, the DNA is TGTGCCATCAGTGATTGGGACAAGCATCAGCCCCAGCATTTT. Protein sequence: CAISDWDKHQPQHF.

V and J are TRBV2 and TRBJ2-1; TRBD1 is a possible D gene (5 bases). In germline, CDR1 is SNHLY, CDR2 FYNNEI. Trimming stripped 11 bases from V and 2 bases from J, with 7 bases between. The CDR3 spans 11 residues. CDR3 sequence: CAGAAYNEQFF. CDR3 bases: TGTGCCGGGGCGGCCTACAATGAGCAGTTCTTC.